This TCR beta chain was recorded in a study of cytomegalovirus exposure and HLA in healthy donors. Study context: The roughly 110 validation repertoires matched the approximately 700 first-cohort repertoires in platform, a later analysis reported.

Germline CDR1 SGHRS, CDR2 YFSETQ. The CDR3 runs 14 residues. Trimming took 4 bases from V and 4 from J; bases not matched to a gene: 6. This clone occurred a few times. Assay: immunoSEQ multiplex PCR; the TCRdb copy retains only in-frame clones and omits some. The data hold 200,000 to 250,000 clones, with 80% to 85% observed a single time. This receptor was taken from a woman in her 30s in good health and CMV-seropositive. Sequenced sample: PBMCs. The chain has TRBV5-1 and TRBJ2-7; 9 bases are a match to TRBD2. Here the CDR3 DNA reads TGCGCCAGCAGCGTTAGCGGGAGTCTTTACGAGCAGTACTTC. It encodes CASSVSGSLYEQYF.